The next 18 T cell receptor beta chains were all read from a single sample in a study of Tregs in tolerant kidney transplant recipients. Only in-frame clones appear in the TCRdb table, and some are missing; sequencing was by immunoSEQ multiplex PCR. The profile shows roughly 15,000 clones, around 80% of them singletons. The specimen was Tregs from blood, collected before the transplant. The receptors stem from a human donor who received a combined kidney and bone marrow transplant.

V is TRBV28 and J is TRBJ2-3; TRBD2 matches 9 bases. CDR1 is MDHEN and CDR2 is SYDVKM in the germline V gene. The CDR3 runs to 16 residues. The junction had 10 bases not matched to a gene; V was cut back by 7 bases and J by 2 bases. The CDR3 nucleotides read TGTGCCAGCATCCCCGGGTCTAGCGGGAACACAGATACGCAGTATTTT. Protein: CASIPGSSGNTDTQYF.

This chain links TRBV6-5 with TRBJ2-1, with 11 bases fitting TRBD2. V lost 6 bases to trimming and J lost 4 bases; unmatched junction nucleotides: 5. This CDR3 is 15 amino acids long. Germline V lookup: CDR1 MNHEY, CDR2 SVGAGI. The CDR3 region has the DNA TGTGCCAGCAGGGCAACTAGCGGGGGATACAATGAGCAGTTCTTC. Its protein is CASRATSGGYNEQFF.

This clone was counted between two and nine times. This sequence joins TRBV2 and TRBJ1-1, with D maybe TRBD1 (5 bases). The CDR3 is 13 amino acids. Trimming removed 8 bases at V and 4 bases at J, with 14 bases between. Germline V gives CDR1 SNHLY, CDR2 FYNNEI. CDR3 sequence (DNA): TGTGCCAGCGGGGGGTCGGGAGGCACTGAAGCTTTCTTT. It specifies CASGGSGGTEAFF.

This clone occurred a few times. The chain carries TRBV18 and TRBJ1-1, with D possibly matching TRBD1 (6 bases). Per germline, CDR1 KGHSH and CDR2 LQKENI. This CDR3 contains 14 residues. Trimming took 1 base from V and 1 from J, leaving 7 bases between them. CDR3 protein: CASSPQTGNTEAFF. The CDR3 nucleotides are TGTGCCAGCTCACCACAGACAGGGAACACTGAAGCTTTCTTT. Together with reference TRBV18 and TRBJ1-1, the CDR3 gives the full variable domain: NAGVMQNPRHLVRRRGQEARLRCSPMKGHSHVYWYRQLPEEGLKFMVYLQKENIIDESGMPKERFSAEFPKEGPSILRIQQVVRGDSAAYFCASSPQTGNTEAFFGQGTRLTVV.

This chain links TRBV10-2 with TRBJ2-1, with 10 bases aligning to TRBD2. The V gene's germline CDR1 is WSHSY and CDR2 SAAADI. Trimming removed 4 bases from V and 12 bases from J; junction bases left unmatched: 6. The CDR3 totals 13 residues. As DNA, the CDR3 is TGCGCCAGCAGTGGGCCTAGCGGGAGTTGGCAGTTCTTC. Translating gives CASSGPSGSWQFF.

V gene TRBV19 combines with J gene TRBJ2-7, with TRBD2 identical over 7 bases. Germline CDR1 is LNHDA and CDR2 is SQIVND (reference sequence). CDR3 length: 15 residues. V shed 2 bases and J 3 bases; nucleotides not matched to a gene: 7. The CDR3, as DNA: TGTGCCAGTAGTATAAGTCCTAGCGGCGGCTACGAGCAGTACTTC. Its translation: CASSISPSGGYEQYF.

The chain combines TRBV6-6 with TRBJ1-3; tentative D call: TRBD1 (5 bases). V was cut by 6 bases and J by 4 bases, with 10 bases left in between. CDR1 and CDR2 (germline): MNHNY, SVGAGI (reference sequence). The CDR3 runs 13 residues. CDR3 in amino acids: CASSMGLGNTIYF. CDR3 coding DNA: TGTGCCAGCAGCATGGGGCTAGGAAACACCATATATTTT.

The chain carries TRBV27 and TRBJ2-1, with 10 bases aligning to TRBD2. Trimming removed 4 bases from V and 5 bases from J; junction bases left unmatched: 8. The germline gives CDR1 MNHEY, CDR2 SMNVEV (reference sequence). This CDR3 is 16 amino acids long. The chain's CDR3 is CASSSRRAGGDNEQFF. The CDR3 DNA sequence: TGTGCCAGCAGTTCCCGTCGAGCGGGGGGGGACAATGAGCAGTTCTTC.

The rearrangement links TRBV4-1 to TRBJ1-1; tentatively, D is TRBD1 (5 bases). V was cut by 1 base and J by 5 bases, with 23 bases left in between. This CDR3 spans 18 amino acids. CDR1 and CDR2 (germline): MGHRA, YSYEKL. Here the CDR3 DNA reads TGCGCCAGCAGCCAAGTCAATTCCTATCAAGGGGTGGGGACTGAAGCTTTCTTT. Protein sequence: CASSQVNSYQGVGTEAFF.

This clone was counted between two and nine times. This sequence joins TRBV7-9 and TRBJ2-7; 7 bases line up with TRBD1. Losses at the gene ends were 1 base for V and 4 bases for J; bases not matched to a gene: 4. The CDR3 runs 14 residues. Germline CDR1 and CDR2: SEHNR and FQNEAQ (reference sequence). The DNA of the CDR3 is TGTGCCAGCAGCTTAGGGGACAGAGTTTACGAGCAGTACTTC. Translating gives CASSLGDRVYEQYF.

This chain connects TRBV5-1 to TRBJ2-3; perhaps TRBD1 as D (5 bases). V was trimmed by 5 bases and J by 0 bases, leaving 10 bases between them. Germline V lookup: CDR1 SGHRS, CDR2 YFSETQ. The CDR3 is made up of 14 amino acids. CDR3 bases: TGCGCCAGCAGGGATAGGACAAGCACAGATACGCAGTATTTT. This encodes CASRDRTSTDTQYF.

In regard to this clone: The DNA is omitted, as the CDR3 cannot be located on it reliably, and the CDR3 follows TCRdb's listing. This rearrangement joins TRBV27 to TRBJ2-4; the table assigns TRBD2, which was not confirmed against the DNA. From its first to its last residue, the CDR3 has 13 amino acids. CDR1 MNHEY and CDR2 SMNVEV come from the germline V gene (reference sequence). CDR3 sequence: CASSSVLGGIQYF.

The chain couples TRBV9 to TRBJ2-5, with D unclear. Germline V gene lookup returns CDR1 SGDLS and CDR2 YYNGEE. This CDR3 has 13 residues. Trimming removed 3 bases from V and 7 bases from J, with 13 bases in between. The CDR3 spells CASSGTDRLTQYF. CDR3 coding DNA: TGTGCCAGCAGCGGTACAGACCGGTTGACCCAGTACTTC. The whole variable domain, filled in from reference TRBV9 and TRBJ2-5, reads DSGVTQTPKHLITATGQRVTLRCSPRSGDLSVYWYQQSLDQGLQFLIQYYNGEERAKGNILERFSAQQFPDLHSELNLSSLELGDSALYFCASSGTDRLTQYFGPGTRLLVL.

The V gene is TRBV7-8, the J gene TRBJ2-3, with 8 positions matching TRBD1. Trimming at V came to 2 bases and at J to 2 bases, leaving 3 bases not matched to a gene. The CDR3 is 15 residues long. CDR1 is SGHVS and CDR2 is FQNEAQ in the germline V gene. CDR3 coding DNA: TGTGCCAGCAGCTTACAGGGGGCCTACACAGATACGCAGTATTTT. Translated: CASSLQGAYTDTQYF.

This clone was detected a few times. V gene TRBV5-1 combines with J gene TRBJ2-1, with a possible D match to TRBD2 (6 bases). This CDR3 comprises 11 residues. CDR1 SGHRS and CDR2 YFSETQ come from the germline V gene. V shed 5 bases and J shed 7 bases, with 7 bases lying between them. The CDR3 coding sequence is TGCGCCAGCAGGGGGAGGAATGAGCAGTTCTTC. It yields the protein CASRGRNEQFF. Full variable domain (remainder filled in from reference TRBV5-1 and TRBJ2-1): KAGVTQTPRYLIKTRGQQVTLSCSPISGHRSVSWYQQTPGQGLQFLFEYFSETQRNKGNFPGRFSGRQFSNSRSEMNVSTLELGDSALYLCASRGRNEQFFGPGTRLTVL.

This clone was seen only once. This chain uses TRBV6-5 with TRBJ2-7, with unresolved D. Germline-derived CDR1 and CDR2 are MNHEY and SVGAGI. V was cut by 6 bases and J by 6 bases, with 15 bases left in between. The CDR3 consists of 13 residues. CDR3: CASRTSPLVEQYF. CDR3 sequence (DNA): TGTGCCAGCAGAACCTCCCCCCTAGTCGAGCAGTACTTC.

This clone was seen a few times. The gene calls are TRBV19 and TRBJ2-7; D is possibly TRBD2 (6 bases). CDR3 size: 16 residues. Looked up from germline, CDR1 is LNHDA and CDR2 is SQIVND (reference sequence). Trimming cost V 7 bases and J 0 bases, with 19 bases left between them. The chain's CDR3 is CASTTFGDFNSYEQYF. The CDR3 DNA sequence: TGTGCCAGTACCACATTCGGGGACTTCAACTCCTACGAGCAGTACTTC.

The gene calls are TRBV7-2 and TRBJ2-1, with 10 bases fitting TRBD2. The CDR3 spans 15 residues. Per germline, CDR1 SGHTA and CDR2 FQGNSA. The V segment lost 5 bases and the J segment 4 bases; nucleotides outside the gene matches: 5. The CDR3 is CASSPGTSVYNEQFF. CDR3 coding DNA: TGTGCCAGCAGCCCCGGGACTAGCGTGTACAATGAGCAGTTCTTC. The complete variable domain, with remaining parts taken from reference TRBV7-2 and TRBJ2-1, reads GAGVSQSPSNKVTEKGKDVELRCDPISGHTALYWYRQSLGQGLEFLIYFQGNSAPDKSGLPSDRFSAERTGGSVSTLTIQRTQQEDSAVYLCASSPGTSVYNEQFFGPGTRLTVL.